Listed here are 21 T cell receptor beta chains from one sample, sequenced in a study of human versus mouse CDR3 diversity and MHC coevolution (dated by TCRdb to 2016 to 2017). The protocol used for the library was the immunoSEQ multiplex PCR assay. In its TCRdb copy, this immuneACCESS table keeps in-frame sequences only and misses some clones. Where compared with another copy, unresolved V genes explain less than half of these, and the others have no known cause. Counted in this sample were more than 55,000 clones; 94% of them appeared once. The ten most abundant clones make up under 20% of the sample. Specimen: naive CD4+ T cells from blood. The sample's cell subset or site, from its label and the paper: CD45RO-negative CD62L-positive naive CD4 T cells. These receptors were collected from a person in their sixties or seventies in good health.

The chain uses TRBV7-8 and TRBJ2-1; 16 nucleotides align to TRBD2. CDR1 and CDR2 from the germline V gene are SGHVS and FQNEAQ. With V trimmed by 2 bases and J by 9 bases, 7 bases remained unmatched. There are 17 residues in the CDR3. CDR3 nucleotide sequence: TGTGCCAGCAGCTTATCCGGGACTAGCGGGAGGGCCGGTGAGCAGTTCTTC. Translated, it gives CASSLSGTSGRAGEQFF.

This chain connects TRBV6-1 to TRBJ2-1; perhaps TRBD1 as D (5 bases). Trimming removed 2 bases from V and 6 bases from J, with 11 bases in between. Germline V gene sequence: CDR1 MNHNS, CDR2 SASEGT. This CDR3 region has 14 residues. The CDR3 bases are TGTGCCAGCAGTGAACAGGGTTCCCGCAATGAGCAGTTCTTC. Residues: CASSEQGSRNEQFF.

The chain combines TRBV7-6 with TRBJ2-1, with 8 nucleotides matching TRBD2. Germline CDR1 reads SGHVS; CDR2 reads FNYEAQ. V was clipped by 1 base and J by 3 bases; unmatched bases: 2. This CDR3 region has 15 residues. The CDR3 DNA sequence: TGTGCCAGCAGCTTAGTAGCGGGAAGCTACAATGAGCAGTTCTTC. This encodes CASSLVAGSYNEQFF.

This CDR3 reads CASSQGVRGQRNIQYF. The CDR3 bases are TGTGCCAGCAGCCAGGGGGTTAGGGGACAGAGGAACATTCAGTACTTC. This chain connects TRBV11-3 to TRBJ2-4, with 7 bases matching TRBD1. This CDR3 is 16 amino acids long. Germline V lookup: CDR1 SGHNT, CDR2 YENEEA. Germline trimming cut 5 bases from V and 7 bases from J; bases unmatched to any gene: 14.

The V and J genes are TRBV6-1 and TRBJ1-2; D remains ambiguous. The V end lost 6 bases, the J end lost 2 bases, and 7 bases lay between the germline ends. Per the germline V gene, CDR1 is MNHNS and CDR2 is SASEGT. The CDR3 contains 12 residues. The CDR3 protein is CASRGGNYGYTF. The CDR3 coding sequence is TGTGCCAGCAGGGGAGGGAACTATGGCTACACCTTC.

V gene TRBV5-1 combines with J gene TRBJ1-3, with 8 bases that match TRBD1. Per the germline V gene, CDR1 is SGHRS and CDR2 is YFSETQ. J lost 0 bases, V lost 4 bases, and 3 bases had no gene match. This CDR3 spans 15 amino acids. CDR3 loop: CASSRTGTSGNTIYF. DNA of the CDR3: TGCGCCAGCAGCCGGACAGGGACCTCTGGAAACACCATATATTTT.

This clone was picked up one time. The chain has TRBV9 and TRBJ2-3; D is possibly TRBD2 (6 bases). V shed 0 bases and J shed 1 base, with 15 bases lying between them. Germline CDR1 is SGDLS and CDR2 is YYNGEE. The CDR3 runs 17 residues. The CDR3 nucleotides are TGTGCCAGCAGCGTAGGGGTAATAGCGGACCGCACAGATACGCAGTATTTT. Translating gives CASSVGVIADRTDTQYF.

The chain couples TRBV18 to TRBJ2-2; maybe TRBD1 (5 bases). The CDR3 totals 13 residues. Trimming left V 4 bases short and J 5 bases short, with 8 bases between. CDR1 is KGHSH, CDR2 LQKENI, per germline. As DNA, the CDR3 is TGTGCCAGCTCACAGGGGTGGACCGGGGAGCTGTTTTTT. It translates to CASSQGWTGELFF.

This clone was detected once. V and J are TRBV19 and TRBJ2-5, with a possible D match to TRBD2 (5 bases). V lost 3 bases, J lost 4 bases, and 15 bases lay in between. This CDR3 comprises 15 residues. CDR1 and CDR2 (germline): LNHDA, SQIVND (reference sequence). In DNA, the CDR3 is TGTGCCAGTAGTATTTCCGCGGGTTGGGGAGAGACCCAGTACTTC. This translates into CASSISAGWGETQYF. Variable domain in full (rest from reference TRBV19 and TRBJ2-5): DGGITQSPKYLFRKEGQNVTLSCEQNLNHDAMYWYRQDPGQGLRLIYYSQIVNDFQKGDIAEGYSVSREKKESFPLTVTSAQKNPTAFYLCASSISAGWGETQYFGPGTRLLVL.

The rearrangement uses TRBV7-3 and TRBJ2-1, with 7 bases matching TRBD2. The CDR3 loop spans 15 amino acids. Losses at the gene ends were 1 base for V and 8 bases for J; bases not matched to a gene: 8. Germline lookup yields CDR1 SGHTA and CDR2 FQGTGA. CDR3 bases: TGTGCCAGCAGCTTAATGGCGGGAGCCCCCGATGAGCAGTTCTTC. It specifies CASSLMAGAPDEQFF.

The rearrangement joins TRBV7-9 to TRBJ2-3, with 13 bases fitting TRBD2. CDR3 size: 17 residues. V was clipped by 5 bases and J by 5 bases; unmatched bases: 10. In germline, CDR1 is SEHNR, CDR2 FQNEAQ (reference sequence). CDR3: CASSRLTSGRIIDTQYF. The CDR3, as DNA: TGTGCCAGCAGCCGATTGACTAGCGGGAGGATCATAGATACGCAGTATTTT.

V is TRBV7-8 and J is TRBJ1-2; TRBD1 might be the D (6 bases). CDR3 length: 14 amino acids. Between the trimmed V and J ends, which lost 2 bases and 10 bases, there was a span of 17 bases. Germline CDR1 is SGHVS and CDR2 is FQNEAQ. The CDR3 is CASSLRDIHKDYTF. The CDR3 bases are TGTGCCAGCAGCTTACGGGACATCCATAAGGACTACACCTTC. Drawing the rest from reference TRBV7-8 and TRBJ1-2, the complete variable domain is GAGVSQSPRYKVAKRGQDVALRCDPISGHVSLFWYQQALGQGPEFLTYFQNEAQLDKSGLPSDRFFAERPEGSVSTLKIQRTQQEDSAVYLCASSLRDIHKDYTFGSGTRLTVV.

The gene calls are TRBV9 and TRBJ2-5; TRBD2 matches at 10 bases. Trimming took 3 bases from V and 5 from J; bases not matched to a gene: 10. Germline V gene sequence: CDR1 SGDLS, CDR2 YYNGEE. CDR3 length: 16 residues. This CDR3 is CASSAHASGSWETQYF. CDR3 DNA sequence: TGTGCCAGCAGCGCTCACGCTAGCGGGAGTTGGGAGACCCAGTACTTC. Supplemented by reference TRBV9 and TRBJ2-5, the full variable domain reads DSGVTQTPKHLITATGQRVTLRCSPRSGDLSVYWYQQSLDQGLQFLIQYYNGEERAKGNILERFSAQQFPDLHSELNLSSLELGDSALYFCASSAHASGSWETQYFGPGTRLLVL.

The genes are TRBV6-1 and TRBJ1-1; D gene uncertain. Germline V gene data show CDR1 as MNHNS and CDR2 as SASEGT. The CDR3 loop spans 13 amino acids. With 3 bases removed from V and 4 bases from J, the gap between germline ends came to 9 bases. In DNA, the CDR3 is TGTGCCAGCAGTGATTCGACTATCACTGAAGCTTTCTTT. As protein: CASSDSTITEAFF.

V is TRBV7-8 and J is TRBJ1-6, with D unclear. Germline values: CDR1 SGHVS, CDR2 FQNEAQ. Trimming took 1 base from V and 5 from J, leaving 12 bases between them. CDR3 length equals 16 residues. The CDR3 sequence is CASSLGSTTNNSPLHF. DNA for the CDR3: TGTGCCAGCAGCTTAGGATCCACAACGAATAATTCACCCCTCCACTTT.

The rearrangement joins TRBV30 to TRBJ2-4, with 8 bases matching TRBD2. Germline V gene data show CDR1 as GTSNPN and CDR2 as SVGIG (reference sequence). The CDR3 is 15 residues long. The V gene end was trimmed by 2 bases and the J gene end by 5 bases; junction bases not matched to a gene: 8. The CDR3 coding sequence is TGTGCCTGGAGTCGAGCGGGAGCCCTGCAAAACATTCAGTACTTC. Translating it yields CAWSRAGALQNIQYF.

The chain employs TRBV25-1 and TRBJ2-2; perhaps TRBD1 as D (5 bases). V dropped 6 bases and J dropped 0 bases, with 11 bases sitting between them. The CDR3 contains 15 residues. Germline V CDR1 and CDR2: MGHDK, SYGVNS. CDR3 residues: CASRNRGSNTGELFF. The CDR3 DNA reads TGTGCCAGCAGGAATAGGGGATCGAACACCGGGGAGCTGTTTTTT.

The J gene is TRBJ2-7, the V gene TRBV6-1; D might be TRBD1 (5 bases). CDR1 MNHNS and CDR2 SASEGT come from the germline V gene. The ends were cut back, 4 bases at V and 2 bases at J, with 9 bases in the middle. The CDR3 runs 13 residues. The CDR3 loop is CASSVQDTYEQYF. The DNA for the CDR3 is TGTGCCAGCAGTGTCCAGGACACCTACGAGCAGTACTTC.

The chain links TRBV7-9 to TRBJ2-3; D not resolved. V dropped 7 bases and J dropped 4 bases, with 9 bases sitting between them. Germline V CDR1 and CDR2: SEHNR, FQNEAQ (reference sequence). CDR3 length: 12 residues. CDR3 protein: CASTLSSDTQYF. Here the CDR3 DNA reads TGTGCCAGCACCCTATCGTCAGATACGCAGTATTTT.

This clone was found a few times. This sequence joins TRBV11-2 and TRBJ1-2; 9 nucleotides agree with TRBD1. Germline V lookup: CDR1 SGHAT, CDR2 FQNNGV. The CDR3 totals 13 residues. V was pared by 4 bases and J by 4 bases, with 1 base of the junction left unmatched. Written as DNA, the CDR3 is TGTGCCAGCAGCTCGGACAGGGGCTATGGCTACACCTTC. It is translated as CASSSDRGYGYTF.

The chain joins TRBV5-1 to TRBJ2-1; D might be TRBD1 (7 bases). The CDR3 runs 14 residues. Germline loops: CDR1 SGHRS, CDR2 YFSETQ. Trimming took off 4 bases at V and 6 bases at J, with 14 bases between the two ends. CDR3 residues: CASSTGGQPNEQFF. The CDR3, as DNA: TGCGCCAGCAGCACCGGGGGACAGCCCAATGAGCAGTTCTTC.